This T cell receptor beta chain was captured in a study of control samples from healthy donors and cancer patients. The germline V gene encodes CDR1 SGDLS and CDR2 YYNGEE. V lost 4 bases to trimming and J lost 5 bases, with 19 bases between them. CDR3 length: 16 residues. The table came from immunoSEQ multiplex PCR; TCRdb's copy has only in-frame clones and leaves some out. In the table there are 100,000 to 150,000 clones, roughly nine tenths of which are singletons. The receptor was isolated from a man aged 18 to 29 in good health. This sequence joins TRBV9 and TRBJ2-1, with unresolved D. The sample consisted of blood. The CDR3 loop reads CASSLPGGVSHNEQFF. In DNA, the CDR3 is TGTGCCAGCAGCCTGCCAGGTGGGGTATCACACAATGAGCAGTTCTTC. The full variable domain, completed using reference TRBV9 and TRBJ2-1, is DSGVTQTPKHLITATGQRVTLRCSPRSGDLSVYWYQQSLDQGLQFLIQYYNGEERAKGNILERFSAQQFPDLHSELNLSSLELGDSALYFCASSLPGGVSHNEQFFGPGTRLTVL.